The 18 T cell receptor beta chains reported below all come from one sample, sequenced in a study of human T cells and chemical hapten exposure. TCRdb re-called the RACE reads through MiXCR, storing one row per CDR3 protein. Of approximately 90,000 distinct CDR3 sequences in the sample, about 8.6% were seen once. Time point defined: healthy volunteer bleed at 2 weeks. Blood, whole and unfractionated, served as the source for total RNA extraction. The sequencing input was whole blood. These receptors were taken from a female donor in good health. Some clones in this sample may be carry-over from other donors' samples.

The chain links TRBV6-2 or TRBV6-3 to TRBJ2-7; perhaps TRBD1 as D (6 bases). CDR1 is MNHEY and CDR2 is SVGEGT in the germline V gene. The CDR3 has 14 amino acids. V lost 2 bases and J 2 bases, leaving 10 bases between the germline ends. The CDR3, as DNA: TGTGCCAGCAGTTACGAGCCAGGGGCCTACGAGCAGTACTTC. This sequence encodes CASSYEPGAYEQYF.

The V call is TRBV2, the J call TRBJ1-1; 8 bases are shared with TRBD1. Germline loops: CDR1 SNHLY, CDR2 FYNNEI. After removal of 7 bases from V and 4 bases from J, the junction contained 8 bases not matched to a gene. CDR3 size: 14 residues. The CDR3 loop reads CASTGQVFFTEAFF. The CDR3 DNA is TGTGCCAGCACGGGACAGGTCTTTTTCACTGAAGCTTTCTTT.

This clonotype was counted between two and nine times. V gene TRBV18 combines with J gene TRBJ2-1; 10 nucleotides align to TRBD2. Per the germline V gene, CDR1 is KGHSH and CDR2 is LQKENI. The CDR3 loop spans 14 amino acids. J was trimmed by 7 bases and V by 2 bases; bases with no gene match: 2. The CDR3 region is CASSPGAGGNEQFF. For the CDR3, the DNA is TGTGCCAGCTCACCAGGAGCGGGGGGGAATGAGCAGTTCTTC.

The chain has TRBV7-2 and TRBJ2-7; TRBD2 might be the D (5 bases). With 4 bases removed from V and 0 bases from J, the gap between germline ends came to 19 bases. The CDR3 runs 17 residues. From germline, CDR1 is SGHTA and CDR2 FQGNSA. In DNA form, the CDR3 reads TGTGCCAGCAGCTCAGGAATCGGACTTCTGAGCTCCTACGAGCAGTACTTC. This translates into CASSSGIGLLSSYEQYF.

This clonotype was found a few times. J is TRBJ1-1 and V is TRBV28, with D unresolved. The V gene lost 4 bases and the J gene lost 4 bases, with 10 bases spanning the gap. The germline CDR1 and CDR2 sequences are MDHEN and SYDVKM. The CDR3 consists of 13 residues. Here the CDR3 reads CASSSRYGTEAFF. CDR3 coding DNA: TGTGCCAGCAGTTCCAGGTACGGCACTGAAGCTTTCTTT.

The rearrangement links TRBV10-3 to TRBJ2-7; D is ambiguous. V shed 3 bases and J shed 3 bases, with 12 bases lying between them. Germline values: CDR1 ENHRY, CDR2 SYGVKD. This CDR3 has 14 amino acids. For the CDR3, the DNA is TGTGCCATCAGTGACTACGAGGCCCGCTACGAGCAGTACTTC. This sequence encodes CAISDYEARYEQYF.

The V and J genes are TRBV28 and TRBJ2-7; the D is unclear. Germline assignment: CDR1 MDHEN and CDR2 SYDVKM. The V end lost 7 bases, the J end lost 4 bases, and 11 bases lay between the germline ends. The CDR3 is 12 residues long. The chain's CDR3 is CASNADTYEQYF. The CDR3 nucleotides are TGTGCCAGCAACGCCGACACTTACGAGCAGTACTTC.

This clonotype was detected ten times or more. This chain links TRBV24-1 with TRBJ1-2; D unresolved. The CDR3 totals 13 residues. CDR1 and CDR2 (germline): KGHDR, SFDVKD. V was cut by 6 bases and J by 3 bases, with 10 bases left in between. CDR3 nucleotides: TGTGCCACCAGTACAAATAATCACTATGGCTACACCTTC. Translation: CATSTNNHYGYTF.

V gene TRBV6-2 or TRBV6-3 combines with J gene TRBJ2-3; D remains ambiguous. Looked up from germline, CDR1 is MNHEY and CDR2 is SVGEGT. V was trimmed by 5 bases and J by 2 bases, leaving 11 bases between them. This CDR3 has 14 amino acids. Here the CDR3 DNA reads TGTGCCAGCAGTCGGAACCCAAACACAGATACGCAGTATTTT. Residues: CASSRNPNTDTQYF.

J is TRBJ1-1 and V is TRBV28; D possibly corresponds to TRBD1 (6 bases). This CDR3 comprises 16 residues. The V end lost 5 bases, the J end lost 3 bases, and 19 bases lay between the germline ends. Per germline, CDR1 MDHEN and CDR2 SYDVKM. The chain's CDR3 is CASSTAGRGLDTEAFF. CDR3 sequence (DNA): TGTGCCAGCAGTACCGCTGGCAGGGGATTGGACACTGAAGCTTTCTTT. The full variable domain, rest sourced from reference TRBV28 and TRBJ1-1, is DVKVTQSSRYLVKRTGEKVFLECVQDMDHENMFWYRQDPGLGLRLIYFSYDVKMKEKGDIPEGYSVSREKKERFSLILESASTNQTSMYLCASSTAGRGLDTEAFFGQGTRLTVV.

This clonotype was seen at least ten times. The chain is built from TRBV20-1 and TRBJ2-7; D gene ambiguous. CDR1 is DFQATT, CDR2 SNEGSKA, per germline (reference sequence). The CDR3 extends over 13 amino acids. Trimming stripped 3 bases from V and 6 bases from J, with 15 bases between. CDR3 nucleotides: TGCAGTGCTAGGGCTAGAAGGTACTCCGAGCAGTACTTC. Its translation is CSARARRYSEQYF.

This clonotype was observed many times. CDR3 sequence: CASTLDRGLNDEQFF. In nucleotides, the CDR3 is TGTGCCAGCACCTTGGACAGGGGGCTAAATGATGAGCAGTTCTTC. V is TRBV2 and J is TRBJ2-1; 11 bases are a match to TRBD1. Germline assignment: CDR1 SNHLY and CDR2 FYNNEI. The CDR3 runs 15 residues. V was pared by 7 bases and J by 8 bases, with 10 bases of the junction left unmatched.

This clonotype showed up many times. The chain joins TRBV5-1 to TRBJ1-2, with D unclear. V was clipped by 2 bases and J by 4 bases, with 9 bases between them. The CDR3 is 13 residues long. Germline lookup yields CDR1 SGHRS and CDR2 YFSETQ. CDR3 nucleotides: TGCGCCAGCAGCTTTGGGGTTACCTATGGCTACACCTTC. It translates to CASSFGVTYGYTF.

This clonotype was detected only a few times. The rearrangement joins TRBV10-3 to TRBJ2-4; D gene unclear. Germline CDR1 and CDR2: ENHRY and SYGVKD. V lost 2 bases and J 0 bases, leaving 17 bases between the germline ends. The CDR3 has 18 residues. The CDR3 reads CAISEDGFPALAKNIQYF. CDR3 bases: TGTGCCATCAGTGAGGACGGCTTTCCGGCTCTAGCCAAAAACATTCAGTACTTC.

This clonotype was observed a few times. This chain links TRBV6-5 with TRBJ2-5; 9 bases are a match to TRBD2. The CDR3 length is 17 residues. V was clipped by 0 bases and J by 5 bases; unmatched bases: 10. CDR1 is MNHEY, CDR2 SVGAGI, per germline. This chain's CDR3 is CASSYSPGLAVAETQYF. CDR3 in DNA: TGTGCCAGCAGTTACTCGCCGGGACTAGCTGTGGCTGAGACCCAGTACTTC.

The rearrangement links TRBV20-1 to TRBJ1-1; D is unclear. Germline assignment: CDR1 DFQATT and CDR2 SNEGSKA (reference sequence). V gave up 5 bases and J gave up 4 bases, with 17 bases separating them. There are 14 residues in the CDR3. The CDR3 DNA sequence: TGCAGTGCTCCAGAGGGATCTGGGGTCACTGAAGCTTTCTTT. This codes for CSAPEGSGVTEAFF.

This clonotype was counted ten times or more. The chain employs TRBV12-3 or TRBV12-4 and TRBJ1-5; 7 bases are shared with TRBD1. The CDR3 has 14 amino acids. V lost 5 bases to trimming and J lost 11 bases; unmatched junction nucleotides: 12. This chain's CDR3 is CASSPHRGSSAQHF. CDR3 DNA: TGTGCCAGCAGTCCTCACAGGGGATCTTCAGCCCAGCATTTT.

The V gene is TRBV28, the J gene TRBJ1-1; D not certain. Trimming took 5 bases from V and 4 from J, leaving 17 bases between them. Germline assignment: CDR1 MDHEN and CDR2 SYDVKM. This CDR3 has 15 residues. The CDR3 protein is CASSPRLRDSTEAFF. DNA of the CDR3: TGTGCCAGCAGTCCTCGACTTAGAGATAGCACTGAAGCTTTCTTT.